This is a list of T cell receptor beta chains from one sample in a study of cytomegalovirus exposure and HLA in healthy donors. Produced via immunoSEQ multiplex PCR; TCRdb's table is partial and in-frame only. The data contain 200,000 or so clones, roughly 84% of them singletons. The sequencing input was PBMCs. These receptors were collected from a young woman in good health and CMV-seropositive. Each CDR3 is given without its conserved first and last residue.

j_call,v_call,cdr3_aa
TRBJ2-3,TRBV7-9,ASSSDTSTQY
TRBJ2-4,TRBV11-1,ASSFDGTGAKNIQY
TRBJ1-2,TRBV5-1,ASSLGQENYGYT
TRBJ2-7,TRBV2,ASSDGGEQY
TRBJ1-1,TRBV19,ATTVNRENTEAF
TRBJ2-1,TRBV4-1,ASSEGRAKDEQF
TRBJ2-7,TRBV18,ASGVGLQTYEQY
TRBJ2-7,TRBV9,ASSVAGLRDLREQY
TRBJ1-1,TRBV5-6,ASSLAGVTEAF
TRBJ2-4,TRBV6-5,ASSYSGAVAKNIQY
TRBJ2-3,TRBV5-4,ASSPMRGSSTDTQY
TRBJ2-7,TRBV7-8,ASSWRGVSYEQY
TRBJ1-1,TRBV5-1,ASRPSVTGNPEAF
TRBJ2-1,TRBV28,ASRGRAGAYNEQF